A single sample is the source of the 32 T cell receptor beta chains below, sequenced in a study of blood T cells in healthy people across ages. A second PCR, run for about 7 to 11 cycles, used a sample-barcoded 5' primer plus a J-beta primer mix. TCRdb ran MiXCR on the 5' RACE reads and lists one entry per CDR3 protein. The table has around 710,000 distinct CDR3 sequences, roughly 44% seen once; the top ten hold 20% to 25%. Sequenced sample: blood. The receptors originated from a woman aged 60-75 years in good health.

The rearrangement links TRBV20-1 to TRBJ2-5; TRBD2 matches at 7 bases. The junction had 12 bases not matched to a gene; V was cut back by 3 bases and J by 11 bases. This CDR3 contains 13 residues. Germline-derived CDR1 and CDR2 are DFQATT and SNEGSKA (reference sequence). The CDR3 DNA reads TGCAGTGCTAGCCAGCGGGACTCCTCCGCTCAGTACTTC. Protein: CSASQRDSSAQYF.

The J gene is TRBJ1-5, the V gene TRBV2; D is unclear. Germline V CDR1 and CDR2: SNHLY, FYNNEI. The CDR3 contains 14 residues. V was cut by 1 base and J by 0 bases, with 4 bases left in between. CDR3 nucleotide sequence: TGTGCCAGCAGTGAAGGCCGTAGCAATCAGCCCCAGCATTTT. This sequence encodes CASSEGRSNQPQHF.

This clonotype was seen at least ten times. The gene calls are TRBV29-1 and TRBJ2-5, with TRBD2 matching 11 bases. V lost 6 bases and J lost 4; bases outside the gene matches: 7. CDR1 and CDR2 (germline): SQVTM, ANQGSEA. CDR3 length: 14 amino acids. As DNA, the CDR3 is TGCAGCGTCAAGACTAGCGGGGTTTCAGAGACCCAGTACTTC. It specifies CSVKTSGVSETQYF.

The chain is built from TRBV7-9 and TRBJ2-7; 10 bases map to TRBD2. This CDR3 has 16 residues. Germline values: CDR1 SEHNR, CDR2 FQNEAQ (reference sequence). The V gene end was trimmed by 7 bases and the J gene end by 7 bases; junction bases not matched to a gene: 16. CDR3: CASTDLAGETYNEQYF. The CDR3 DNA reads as TGTGCCAGCACGGACCTAGCGGGAGAAACCTACAATGAGCAGTACTTC.

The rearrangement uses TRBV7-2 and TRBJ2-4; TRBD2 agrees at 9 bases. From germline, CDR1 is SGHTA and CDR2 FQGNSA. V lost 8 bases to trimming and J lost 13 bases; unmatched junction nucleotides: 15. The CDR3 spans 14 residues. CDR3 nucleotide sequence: TGTGCCAGCGATGAGACTAGCGGTTACAATGAGCAGTACTTC. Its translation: CASDETSGYNEQYF.

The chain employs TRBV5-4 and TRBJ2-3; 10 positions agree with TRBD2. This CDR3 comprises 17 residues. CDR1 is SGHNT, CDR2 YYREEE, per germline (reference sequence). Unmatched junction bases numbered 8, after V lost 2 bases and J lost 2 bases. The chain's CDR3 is CASSFKELAGPTDTQYF. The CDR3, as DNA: TGTGCCAGCAGCTTTAAGGAACTAGCGGGACCCACAGATACGCAGTATTTT.

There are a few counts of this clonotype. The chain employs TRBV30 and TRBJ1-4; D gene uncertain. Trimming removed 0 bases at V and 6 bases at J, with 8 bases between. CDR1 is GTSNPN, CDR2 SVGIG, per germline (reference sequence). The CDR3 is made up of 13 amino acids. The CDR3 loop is CAWSVGTDEKLFF. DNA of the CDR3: TGTGCCTGGAGTGTCGGAACGGATGAAAAACTGTTTTTT.

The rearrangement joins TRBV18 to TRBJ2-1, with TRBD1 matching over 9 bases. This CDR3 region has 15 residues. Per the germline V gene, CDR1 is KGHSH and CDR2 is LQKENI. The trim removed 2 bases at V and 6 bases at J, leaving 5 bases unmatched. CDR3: CASSPGTGKGNEQFF. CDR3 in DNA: TGTGCCAGCTCACCAGGGACAGGGAAAGGCAATGAGCAGTTCTTC.

The CDR3 here is CASSLQGIGEQYF. The CDR3 DNA follows: TGCGCCAGCAGCTTGCAGGGAATCGGCGAGCAGTACTTC. The chain has TRBV5-1 and TRBJ2-7; TRBD1 might be the D (5 bases). The V end was cut by 1 base, the J end by 6 bases, with 11 bases between. Germline-derived CDR1 and CDR2 are SGHRS and YFSETQ. CDR3 length: 13 residues. Supplemented by reference TRBV5-1 and TRBJ2-7, the full variable domain reads KAGVTQTPRYLIKTRGQQVTLSCSPISGHRSVSWYQQTPGQGLQFLFEYFSETQRNKGNFPGRFSGRQFSNSRSEMNVSTLELGDSALYLCASSLQGIGEQYFGPGTRLTVT.

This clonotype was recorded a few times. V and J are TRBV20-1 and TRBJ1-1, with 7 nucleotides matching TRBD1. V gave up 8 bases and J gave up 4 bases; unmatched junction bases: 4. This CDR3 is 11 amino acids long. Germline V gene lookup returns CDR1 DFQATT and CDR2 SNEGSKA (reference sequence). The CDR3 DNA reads TGCAGTACCCCAGGGGGCACTGAAGCTTTCTTT. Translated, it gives CSTPGGTEAFF.

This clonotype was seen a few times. This chain's CDR3 is CSARVAAIFTRVNEQFF. DNA of the CDR3: TGCAGTGCTAGAGTTGCAGCTATATTCACGAGGGTCAATGAGCAGTTCTTC. The gene calls are TRBV20-1 and TRBJ2-1; possible D gene TRBD2, 5 bases. Deletions cut 1 base from V and 6 bases from J, with 22 bases between. Per germline, CDR1 DFQATT and CDR2 SNEGSKA (reference sequence). This CDR3 has 17 amino acids.

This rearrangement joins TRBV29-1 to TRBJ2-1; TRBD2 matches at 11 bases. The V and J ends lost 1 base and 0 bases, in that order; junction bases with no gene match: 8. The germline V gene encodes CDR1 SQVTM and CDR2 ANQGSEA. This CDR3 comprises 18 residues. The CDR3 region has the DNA TGCAGCGTTGAAGGACTAGCGGGGCTTCCGAACTCCTACAATGAGCAGTTCTTC. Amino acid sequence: CSVEGLAGLPNSYNEQFF.

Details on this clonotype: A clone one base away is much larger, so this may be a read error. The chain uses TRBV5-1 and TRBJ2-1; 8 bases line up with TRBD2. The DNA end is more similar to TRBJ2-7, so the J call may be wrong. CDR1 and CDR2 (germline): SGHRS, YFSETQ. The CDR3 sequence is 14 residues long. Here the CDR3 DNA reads TGCGCCAGCAGCCTTCCGACGGGGGGGGATGAGCAGTACTTC. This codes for CASSLPTGGDEQYF.

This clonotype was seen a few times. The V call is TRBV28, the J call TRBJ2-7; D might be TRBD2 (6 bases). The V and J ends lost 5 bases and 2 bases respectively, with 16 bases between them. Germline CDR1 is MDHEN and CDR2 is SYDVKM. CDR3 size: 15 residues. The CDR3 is CASSIASAHAYEQYF. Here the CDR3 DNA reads TGTGCCAGCAGTATAGCTAGCGCCCATGCCTACGAGCAGTACTTC.

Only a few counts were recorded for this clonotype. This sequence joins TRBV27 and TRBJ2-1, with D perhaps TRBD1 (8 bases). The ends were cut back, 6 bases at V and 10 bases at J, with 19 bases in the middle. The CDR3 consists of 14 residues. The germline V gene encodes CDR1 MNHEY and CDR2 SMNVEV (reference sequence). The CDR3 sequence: CASSQRDRPSEQFF. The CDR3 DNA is TGTGCCAGCAGCCAGCGGGACAGGCCCTCCGAGCAGTTCTTC.

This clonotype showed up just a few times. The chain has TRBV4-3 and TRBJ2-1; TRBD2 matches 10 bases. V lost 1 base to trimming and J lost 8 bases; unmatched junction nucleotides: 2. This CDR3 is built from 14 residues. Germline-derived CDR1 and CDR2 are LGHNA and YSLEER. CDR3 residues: CASSQALAGDEQFF. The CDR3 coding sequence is TGCGCCAGCAGCCAAGCCCTAGCGGGAGATGAGCAGTTCTTC.

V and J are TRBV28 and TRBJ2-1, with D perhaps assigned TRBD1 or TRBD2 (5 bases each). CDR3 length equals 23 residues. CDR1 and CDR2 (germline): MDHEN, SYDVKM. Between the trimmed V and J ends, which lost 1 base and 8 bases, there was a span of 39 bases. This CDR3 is CASSLFTKGAPSPGTLTWHEQFF. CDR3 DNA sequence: TGTGCCAGCAGTTTATTTACGAAAGGTGCCCCCTCCCCGGGGACCTTAACGTGGCATGAGCAGTTCTTC.

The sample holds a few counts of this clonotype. The DNA of the CDR3 is TGTGCCAGCAGCCAAGATCTGGCTAGCGGGCTCAGGGGTGAGCAGTTCTTC. This gives the protein CASSQDLASGLRGEQFF. The chain has TRBV3-1 and TRBJ2-1, with 8 bases identical to TRBD2. CDR3 length: 17 amino acids. Germline V gives CDR1 LGHDT, CDR2 YNNKEL (reference sequence). V gave up 0 bases and J gave up 9 bases; unmatched junction bases: 13.

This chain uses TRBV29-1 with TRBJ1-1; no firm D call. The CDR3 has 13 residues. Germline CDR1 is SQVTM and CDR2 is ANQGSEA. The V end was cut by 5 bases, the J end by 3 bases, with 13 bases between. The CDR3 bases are TGCAGCGTTCACACCCGGACGGACACTGAAGCTTTCTTT. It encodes CSVHTRTDTEAFF.

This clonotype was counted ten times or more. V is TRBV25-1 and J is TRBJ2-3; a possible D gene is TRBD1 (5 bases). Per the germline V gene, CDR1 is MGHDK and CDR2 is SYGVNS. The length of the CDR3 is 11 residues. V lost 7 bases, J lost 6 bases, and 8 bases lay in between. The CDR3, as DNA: TGTGCCAGCACCCCAGGGGATACGCAGTATTTT. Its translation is CASTPGDTQYF.

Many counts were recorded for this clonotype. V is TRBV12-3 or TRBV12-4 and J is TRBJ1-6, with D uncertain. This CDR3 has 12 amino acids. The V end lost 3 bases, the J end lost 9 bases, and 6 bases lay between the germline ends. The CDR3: CASSFPGSPLHF. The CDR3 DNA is TGTGCCAGCAGTTTTCCGGGTTCACCCCTCCACTTT.

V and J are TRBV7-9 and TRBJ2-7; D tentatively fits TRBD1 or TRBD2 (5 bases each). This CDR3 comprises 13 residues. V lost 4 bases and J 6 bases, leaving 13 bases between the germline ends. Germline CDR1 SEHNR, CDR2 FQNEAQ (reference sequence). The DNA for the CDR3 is TGTGCCAGCAGCTCCCCCGGGACGGCCGAGCAGTACTTC. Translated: CASSSPGTAEQYF.

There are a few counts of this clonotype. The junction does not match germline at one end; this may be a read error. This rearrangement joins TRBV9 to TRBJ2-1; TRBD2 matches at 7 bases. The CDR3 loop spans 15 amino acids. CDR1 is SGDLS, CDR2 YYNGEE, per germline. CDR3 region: CASTRRDYSSNEQFF. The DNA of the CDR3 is TGTGCCAGCACCAGGAGGGACTACTCCTCCAATGAGCAGTTCTTC.

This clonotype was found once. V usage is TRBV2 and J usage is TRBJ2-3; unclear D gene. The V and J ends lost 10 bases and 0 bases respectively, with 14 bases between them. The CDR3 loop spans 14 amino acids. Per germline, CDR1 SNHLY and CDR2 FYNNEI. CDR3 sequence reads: CATDWPGSTDTQYF. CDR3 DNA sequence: TGTGCCACCGACTGGCCCGGGAGCACAGATACGCAGTATTTT.

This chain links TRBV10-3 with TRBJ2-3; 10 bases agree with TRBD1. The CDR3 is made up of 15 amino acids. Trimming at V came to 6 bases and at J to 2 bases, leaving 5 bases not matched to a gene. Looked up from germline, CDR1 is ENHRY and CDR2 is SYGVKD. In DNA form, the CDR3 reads TGTGCCATCAGCGGACAGGGGGTTATCACAGATACGCAGTATTTT. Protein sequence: CAISGQGVITDTQYF.

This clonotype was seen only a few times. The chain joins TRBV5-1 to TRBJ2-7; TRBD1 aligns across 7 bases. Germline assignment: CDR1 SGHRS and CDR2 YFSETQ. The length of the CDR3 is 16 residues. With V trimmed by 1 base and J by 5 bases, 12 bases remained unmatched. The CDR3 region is CASSLQTDRESDEQYF. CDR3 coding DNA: TGCGCCAGCAGCTTGCAAACCGACAGGGAGAGCGACGAGCAGTACTTC.

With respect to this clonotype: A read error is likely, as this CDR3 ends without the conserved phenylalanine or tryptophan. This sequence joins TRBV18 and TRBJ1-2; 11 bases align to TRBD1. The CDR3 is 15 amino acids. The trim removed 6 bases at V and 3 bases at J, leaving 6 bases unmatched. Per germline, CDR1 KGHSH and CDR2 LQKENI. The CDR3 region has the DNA TGTGCCAGCTCTGAAGGACAGGGGGCGGACTATGGCTACACCGTC. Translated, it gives CASSEGQGADYGYTV.

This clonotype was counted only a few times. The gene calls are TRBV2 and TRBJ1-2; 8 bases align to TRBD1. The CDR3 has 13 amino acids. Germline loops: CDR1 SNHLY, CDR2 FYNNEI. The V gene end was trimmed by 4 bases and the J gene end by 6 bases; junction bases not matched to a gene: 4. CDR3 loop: CASSVQGDDGYTF. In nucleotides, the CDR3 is TGTGCCAGCAGTGTACAGGGGGATGATGGCTACACCTTC.

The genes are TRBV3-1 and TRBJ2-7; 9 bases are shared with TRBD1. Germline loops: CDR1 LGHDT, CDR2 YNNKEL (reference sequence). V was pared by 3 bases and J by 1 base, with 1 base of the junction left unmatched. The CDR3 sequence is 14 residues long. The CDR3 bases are TGTGCCAGCAGCCACGGACAGGGGTCCTACGAGCAGTACTTC. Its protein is CASSHGQGSYEQYF.

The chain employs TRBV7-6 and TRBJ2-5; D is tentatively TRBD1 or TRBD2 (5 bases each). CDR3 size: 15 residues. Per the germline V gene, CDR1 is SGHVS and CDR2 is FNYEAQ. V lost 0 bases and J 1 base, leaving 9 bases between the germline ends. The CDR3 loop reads CASSLAPGTQETQYF. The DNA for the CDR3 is TGTGCCAGCAGCTTAGCGCCCGGGACCCAAGAGACCCAGTACTTC.

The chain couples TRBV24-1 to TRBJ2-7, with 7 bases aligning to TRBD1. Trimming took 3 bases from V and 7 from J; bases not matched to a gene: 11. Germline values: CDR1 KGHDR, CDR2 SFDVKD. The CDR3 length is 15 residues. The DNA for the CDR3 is TGTGCCACCAGTGATGGACAGGCCAACGACAATGAGCAGTACTTC. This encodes CATSDGQANDNEQYF.

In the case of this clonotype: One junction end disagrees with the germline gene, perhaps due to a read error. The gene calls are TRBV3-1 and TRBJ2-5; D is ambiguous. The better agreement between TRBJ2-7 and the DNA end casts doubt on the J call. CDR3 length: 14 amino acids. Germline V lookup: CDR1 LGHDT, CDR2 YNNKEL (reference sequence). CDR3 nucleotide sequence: TGTGCCAGTAGCCATAAGGGCATAGGCTACGAGCAGTACTTC. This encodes CASSHKGIGYEQYF.